This T cell receptor (beta chain) was identified during a study of Graves' ophthalmopathy and Graves' hyperthyroidism. Study-level findings and limits: The model forecast ophthalmopathy progression, reaching roughly 71% sensitivity and less than 75% specificity.

This clonotype showed up many times. Its specificity is not known. Hyperthyroidism is called stable when no ophthalmopathy develops within 18 months of follow-up. V lost 5 bases to trimming and J lost 9 bases, with 19 bases between them. CDR1 and CDR2 from the germline V gene are SGHVS and FQNEAQ. The CDR3 has 14 residues. Amplification targeted the TCR beta CDR3 regions, with RNA transcripts as the source material. HTBI-primed first-round RT-PCR preceded second-round multiplex PCR. TCRdb reprocessed the multiplex PCR reads with MiXCR, giving one entry per CDR3 protein. This repertoire shows some 350,000 distinct CDR3 sequences, about a sixth found once; its top ten account for 2.4%.

The sample was peripheral blood. This receptor was taken from an adult woman with stable Graves' hyperthyroidism. This chain uses TRBV7-8 with TRBJ2-5; maybe TRBD2 (5 bases). This CDR3 reads CASSASRLPRAQYF. As DNA, the CDR3 is TGTGCCAGCAGCGCTAGCCGACTACCGAGGGCCCAGTACTTC.